This is a list of T cell receptor beta chains from one sample in a study of shared clonotypes between healthy human individuals. TCRdb's table, derived via immunoSEQ multiplex PCR, lists solely in-frame clones and lacks some. The sample contains about 2 million clones, about 95% of which appear only once. Sequences were obtained from naive CD8+ T cells sorted from blood. These receptors came from a man in his late teens or twenties in good health. CDR3s include the opening cysteine and the closing phenylalanine or tryptophan. D genes are given only for firm matches. Only part of the rows carry a size: once, few, many, or a class if the clone is expanded.

NA TRBV4-3 NA CASSQARDFQETQYF
TRBD2 TRBV10-1 NA CASRGTSGGTYITQYF
NA TRBV5-1 few CASSLTWVGYGYTF
NA TRBV12-5 NA CASGLPQGEQFF
NA TRBV27 NA CASSSSGAQNIQYF
TRBD1 TRBV7-9 once CASSSGQGLTYEQYF
NA TRBV4-1 NA CASSQESASPHEQYF
NA TRBV19 NA CASSEGLRNIQYF
TRBD1 TRBV27 NA CASSLDRGQPQHF
NA TRBV6-5 NA CASSYSNSPQETQYF
NA TRBV5-1 NA CASSPEGSVTEQFF
TRBD2 TRBV4-1 NA CASSQDPALAGVNDEQFF
TRBD1 TRBV11-3 NA CASSGTGNKAFF
NA TRBV7-6 NA CASSSLSYEQYF
NA TRBV7-9 NA CASSLILGRNTGELFF
NA TRBV6-6 NA CASTYPGRASTGELFF
TRBD2 TRBV7-9 NA CASSPKRDAYNEQFF
TRBD1 TRBV2 NA CASRGETGGYSPLHF
TRBD2 TRBV5-1 NA CASSLERLAGGSSTDTQYF
NA TRBV6-1 NA CASTPGPLSYEQYF
TRBD2 TRBV9 NA CASSVEGGGYGSTQYF
NA TRBV6-1 NA CASSSDPGSYEQYF
NA TRBV11-2 NA CASSYERGSYEQYF
NA TRBV7-9 NA CASSPEGLLSYEQYF
TRBD1 TRBV7-9 NA CASSASGTGVTGELFF
TRBD2 TRBV4-3 NA CASSQDLYAERGLYNEQFF